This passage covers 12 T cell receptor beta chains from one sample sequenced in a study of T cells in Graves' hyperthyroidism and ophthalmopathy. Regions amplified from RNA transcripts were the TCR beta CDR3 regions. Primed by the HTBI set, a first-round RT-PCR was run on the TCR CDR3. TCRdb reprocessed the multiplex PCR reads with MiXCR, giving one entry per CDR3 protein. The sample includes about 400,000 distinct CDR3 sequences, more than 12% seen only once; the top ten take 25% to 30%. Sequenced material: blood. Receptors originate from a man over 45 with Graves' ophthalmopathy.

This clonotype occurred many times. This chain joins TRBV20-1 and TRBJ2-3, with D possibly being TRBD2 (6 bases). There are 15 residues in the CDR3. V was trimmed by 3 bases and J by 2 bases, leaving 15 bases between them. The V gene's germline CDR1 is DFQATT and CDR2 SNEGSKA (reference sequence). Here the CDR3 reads CSARLWGGPTDTQYF. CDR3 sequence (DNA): TGCAGTGCTAGGTTGTGGGGAGGACCCACAGATACGCAGTATTTT.

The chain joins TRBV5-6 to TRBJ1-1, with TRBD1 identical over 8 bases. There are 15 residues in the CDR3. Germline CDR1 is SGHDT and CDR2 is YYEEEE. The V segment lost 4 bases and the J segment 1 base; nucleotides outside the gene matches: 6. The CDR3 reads CASSPLGTGNTEAFF. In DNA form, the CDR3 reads TGTGCCAGCAGCCCTCTAGGGACAGGGAACACTGAAGCTTTCTTT.

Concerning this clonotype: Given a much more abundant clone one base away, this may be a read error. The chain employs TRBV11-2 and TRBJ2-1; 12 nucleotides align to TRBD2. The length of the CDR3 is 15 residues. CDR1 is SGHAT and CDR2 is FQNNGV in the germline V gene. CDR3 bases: TGTGCCAGCAGCTCTCTAGCGGGAGGGTACAATGAGCAGCTCTTC. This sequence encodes CASSSLAGGYNEQLF.

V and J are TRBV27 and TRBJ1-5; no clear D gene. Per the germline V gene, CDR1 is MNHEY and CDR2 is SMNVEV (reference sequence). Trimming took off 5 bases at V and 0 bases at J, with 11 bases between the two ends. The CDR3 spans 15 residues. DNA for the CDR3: TGTGCCAGCAGTCCCCAACACTATAGCAATCAGCCCCAGCATTTT. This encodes CASSPQHYSNQPQHF.

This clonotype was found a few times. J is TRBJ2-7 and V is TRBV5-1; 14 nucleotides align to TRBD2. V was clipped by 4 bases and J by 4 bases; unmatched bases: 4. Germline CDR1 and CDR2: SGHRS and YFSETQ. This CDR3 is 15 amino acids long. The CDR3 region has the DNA TGCGCCAGCAGCGGGACTAGCGGGAGTAGGTACGAGCAGTACTTC. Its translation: CASSGTSGSRYEQYF.

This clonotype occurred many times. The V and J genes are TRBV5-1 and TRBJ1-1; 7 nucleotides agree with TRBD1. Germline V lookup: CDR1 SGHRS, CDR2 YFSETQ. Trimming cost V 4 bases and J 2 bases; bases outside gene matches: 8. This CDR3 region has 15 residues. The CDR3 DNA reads TGCGCCAGCAGCGTTACGGGACAGAGCAACACTGAAGCTTTCTTT. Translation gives CASSVTGQSNTEAFF.

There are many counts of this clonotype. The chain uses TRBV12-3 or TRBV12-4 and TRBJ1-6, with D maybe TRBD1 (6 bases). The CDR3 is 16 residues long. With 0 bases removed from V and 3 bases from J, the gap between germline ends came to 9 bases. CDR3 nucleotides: TGTGCCAGCAGTTTAGCGGAACAGGGCTATAATTCACCCCTCCACTTT. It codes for CASSLAEQGYNSPLHF.

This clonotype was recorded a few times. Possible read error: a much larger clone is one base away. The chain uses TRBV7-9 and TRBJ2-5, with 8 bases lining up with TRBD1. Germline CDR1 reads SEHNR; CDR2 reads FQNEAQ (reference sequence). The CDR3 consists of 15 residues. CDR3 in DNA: TGTGCCGGCAGCCTTCGGACAGGGCGAGTGGAGACCCAGTACTTC. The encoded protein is CAGSLRTGRVETQYF.

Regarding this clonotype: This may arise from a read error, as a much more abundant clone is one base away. CDR3 in amino acids: CVSSQGTYGYTF. CDR3 DNA: TGTGTCAGCAGCCAAGGGACCTATGGCTACACCTTC. The chain joins TRBV13 to TRBJ1-2; possibly TRBD1 for D (5 bases). CDR3 length equals 12 residues. CDR1 is PRHDT, CDR2 FYEKMQ, per germline (reference sequence).

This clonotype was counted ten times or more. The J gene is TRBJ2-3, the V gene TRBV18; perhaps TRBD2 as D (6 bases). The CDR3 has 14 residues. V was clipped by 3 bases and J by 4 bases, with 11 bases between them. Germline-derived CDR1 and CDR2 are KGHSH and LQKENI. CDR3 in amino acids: CASSPPSDPDTQYF. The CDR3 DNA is TGTGCCAGCTCACCCCCTAGCGATCCAGATACGCAGTATTTT.

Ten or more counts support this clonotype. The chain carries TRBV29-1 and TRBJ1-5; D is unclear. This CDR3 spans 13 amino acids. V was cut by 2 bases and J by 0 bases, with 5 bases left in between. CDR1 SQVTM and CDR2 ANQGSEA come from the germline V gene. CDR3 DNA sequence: TGCAGCGTTGAAATCAATAGCAATCAGCCCCAGCATTTT. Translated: CSVEINSNQPQHF. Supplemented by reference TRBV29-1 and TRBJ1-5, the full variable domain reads SAVISQKPSRDICQRGTSLTIQCQVDSQVTMMFWYRQQPGQSLTLIATANQGSEATYESGFVIDKFPISRPNLTFSTLTVSNMSPEDSSIYLCSVEINSNQPQHFGDGTRLSIL.

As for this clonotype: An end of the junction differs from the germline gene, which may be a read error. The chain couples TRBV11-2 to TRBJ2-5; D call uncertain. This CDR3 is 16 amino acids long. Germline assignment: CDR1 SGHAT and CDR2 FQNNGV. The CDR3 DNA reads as TGTGCCAGCAGCTTAGAGACGGGCCCGCCGCAGGAGACCCAGTGCTTC. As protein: CASSLETGPPQETQCF.